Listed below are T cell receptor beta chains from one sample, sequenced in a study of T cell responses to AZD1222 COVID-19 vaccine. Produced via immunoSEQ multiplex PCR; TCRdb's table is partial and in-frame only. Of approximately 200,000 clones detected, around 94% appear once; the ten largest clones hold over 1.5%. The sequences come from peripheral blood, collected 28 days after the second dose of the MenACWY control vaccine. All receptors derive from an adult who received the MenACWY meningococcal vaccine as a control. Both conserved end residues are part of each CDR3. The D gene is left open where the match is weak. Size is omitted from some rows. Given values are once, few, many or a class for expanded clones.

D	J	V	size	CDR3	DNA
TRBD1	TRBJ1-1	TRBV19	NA	CASSIDPGTGPNTEAFF	TGTGCCAGTAGTATAGATCCCGGGACAGGTCCGAACACTGAAGCTTTCTTT
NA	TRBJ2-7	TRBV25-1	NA	CASSGEDRFSYEQYF	TGTGCCAGCAGTGGAGAAGACCGGTTCTCCTACGAGCAGTACTTC
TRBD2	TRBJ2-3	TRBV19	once	CASSIRTSGVSTDTQYF	TGTGCCAGTAGTATCCGGACTAGCGGGGTTAGCACAGATACGCAGTATTTT
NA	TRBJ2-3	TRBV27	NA	CASSLGALGTDTQYF	TGTGCCAGCAGTTTAGGGGCGTTGGGCACAGATACGCAGTATTTT
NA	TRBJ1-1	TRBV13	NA	CASSLGGQKNTEAFF	TGTGCCAGCAGCTTAGGTGGACAGAAGAACACTGAAGCTTTCTTT
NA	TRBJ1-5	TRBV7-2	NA	CASSPARASNQPQHF	TGTGCCAGCAGCCCCGCCCGGGCTTCAAATCAGCCCCAGCATTTT
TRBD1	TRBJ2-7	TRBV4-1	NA	CASSPSRDSFYEQYF	TGCGCCAGCAGCCCGTCCCGGGACAGTTTCTACGAGCAGTACTTC
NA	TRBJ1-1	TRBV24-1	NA	CATRDTGSTEAFF	TGTGCCACCAGAGATACAGGGAGCACTGAAGCTTTCTTT
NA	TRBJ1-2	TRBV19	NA	CASSAPGLANYGYTF	TGTGCCAGTAGTGCGCCGGGACTGGCTAACTATGGCTACACCTTC
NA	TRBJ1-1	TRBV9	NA	CASSVEGNTEAFF	TGTGCCAGCAGCGTAGAGGGGAACACTGAAGCTTTCTTT
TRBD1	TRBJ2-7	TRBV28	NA	CASRGTGVYEQYF	TGTGCCAGCAGGGGGACAGGCGTCTACGAGCAGTACTTC
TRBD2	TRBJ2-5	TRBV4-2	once	CASSQGVGSGGIRETQYF	TGTGCCAGCAGCCAAGGCGTTGGTAGCGGGGGGATTAGAGAGACCCAGTACTTC
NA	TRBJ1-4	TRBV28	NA	CASRGGGRWNEKLFF	TGTGCCAGCAGGGGTGGGGGCCGGTGGAATGAAAAACTGTTTTTT
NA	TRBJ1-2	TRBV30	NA	CAWSVPGIRGYTF	TGTGCCTGGAGTGTACCAGGGATACGAGGCTACACCTTC
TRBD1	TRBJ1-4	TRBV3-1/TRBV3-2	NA	CASSQEGTGVLEKLFF	TGTGCCAGCAGCCAAGAAGGGACAGGGGTATTAGAAAAACTGTTTTTT
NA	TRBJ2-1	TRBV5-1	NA	CASSLAVGNEQFF	TGCGCCAGCAGCTTGGCGGTGGGCAATGAGCAGTTCTTC
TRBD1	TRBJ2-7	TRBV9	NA	CASSSTQGRTSYEQYF	TGTGCCAGCAGCTCAACACAGGGGCGAACCTCTTACGAGCAGTACTTC